These T cell receptor beta chains were read from a single sample in a study of identical twins. MiXCR was run by TCRdb on the 5' RACE reads, yielding one entry per CDR3 protein. This sample has approximately 220,000 distinct CDR3 sequences; less than 8% occur once, and the top ten carry less than 2%. These sequences were also reported in another study, on yellow fever vaccine responses in identical twins.

The material sequenced was memory (CD45RO+) T cells sorted from blood. These receptors all stem from a woman in her late teens or twenties in good health. The CDR3 runs from the conserved cysteine through the conserved F or W. A D gene is named only where the DNA matches it firmly. Clone size is stated in some rows and not others, as once, few, many or a class when expanded.

j_call v_call d_call clone_size cdr3_nt cdr3_aa
TRBJ1-1 TRBV30 NA few TGTGCCTGGAGTACGACAATGAACACTGAAGCTTTCTTT CAWSTTMNTEAFF
TRBJ1-3 TRBV7-2 TRBD1 few TGTGCCAGCAACCCCCGACAGGGCGGTGGAAACACCATATATTTT CASNPRQGGGNTIYF
TRBJ1-6 TRBV20-1 TRBD1 many TGCAGTGCTAGAGTGGGGACAGGTCTCTATAATTCACCCCTCCACTTT CSARVGTGLYNSPLHF
TRBJ1-2 TRBV29-1 NA many TGCAGCGTTGAGCCATTCGGAGGGGGTGGCTACACCTTC CSVEPFGGGGYTF
TRBJ2-2 TRBV5-4 NA few TGTGCCAGCAGCCCACCCTACCGCACCGGGGAGCTGTTTTTT CASSPPYRTGELFF
TRBJ2-1 TRBV5-5 NA few TGTGCCAGCAGCTTGTCCCCTAACAATGAGCAGTTCTTC CASSLSPNNEQFF
TRBJ2-1 TRBV7-6 NA few TGTGCCAGCAGCTCCCTAGGCGGCCGCTCCTACAATGAGCAGTTCTTC CASSSLGGRSYNEQFF
TRBJ2-7 TRBV2 TRBD1 few TGTGCCAGCATGGCCCAGGGGGCTCGCTACGAGCAGTACTTC CASMAQGARYEQYF
TRBJ2-3 TRBV28 NA many TGTGCCAGCAGTGAGACTGGGGCGATTACGCAGTATTTT CASSETGAITQYF
TRBJ1-1 TRBV10-3 NA NA TGTGCCACCTCCGGGAGCAGCGTCTCTAACACTGAAGCTTTCTTT CATSGSSVSNTEAFF
TRBJ2-1 TRBV7-9 NA NA TGTGCCAGCAGCACCCGGACCCAGGGCAATGAGCAGTTCTTC CASSTRTQGNEQFF
TRBJ1-2 TRBV12-3/TRBV12-4 TRBD1 many TGTGCCAGCAGTTTACCATCCCTTTCGGACAGGGATGGTGGCTACACCTTC CASSLPSLSDRDGGYTF
TRBJ2-1 TRBV10-3 TRBD2 many TGTGCCATCAGTGATGGGGCGGGAGGGACGAATGAGCAGTTCTTC CAISDGAGGTNEQFF
TRBJ2-1 TRBV28 TRBD1 few TGTGCCAGCAGTTTCAGCCAAGGACAGGGATTGCAGTTCTTC CASSFSQGQGLQFF
TRBJ2-1 TRBV28 TRBD1 few TGTGCCAGCAGTTTAGAGGGGGCCAAGAATGAGCAGTTCTTC CASSLEGAKNEQFF
TRBJ2-6 TRBV20-1 NA many TGCAGTGCTAGCTATCCCGGGGCCAACGTCCTGACTTTC CSASYPGANVLTF
TRBJ2-4 TRBV28 NA NA TGTGCCAGCAGTCTGAGGACGATAGCCAAAAACATTCAGTACTTC CASSLRTIAKNIQYF
TRBJ2-5 TRBV6-5 NA few TGTGCCAGCAGTTTGCAGTGGAAGGAGACCCAGTACTTC CASSLQWKETQYF
TRBJ2-7 TRBV28 NA many TGTGCCAGCAGTTTATTGTTCGGTCGGACTTCCGAGCAGTACTTC CASSLLFGRTSEQYF
TRBJ2-1 TRBV20-1 TRBD2 NA TGCAGTGCGGTTAGACTAGCGGGGTTACCAGTCGAGCAGTTCTTC CSAVRLAGLPVEQFF
TRBJ2-7 TRBV11-2 NA few TGTGCCAGCAGTACCGGGCTTACCTACGAGCAGTACTTC CASSTGLTYEQYF
TRBJ2-6 TRBV25-1 TRBD1 few TGTGCCAGCAGTGAACAGGGACAGGGGACTTCTGGGGCCAACGTCCTGACTTTC CASSEQGQGTSGANVLTF
TRBJ2-4 TRBV7-2 NA many TGTGCCAGCAGCTTGAGTCTCCTGGTTCAGTACTTC CASSLSLLVQYF
TRBJ2-3 TRBV6-2/TRBV6-3 NA NA TGTGCCAGCAGTTACGAGGGGACGCAGTATTTT CASSYEGTQYF
TRBJ2-7 TRBV5-1 NA many TGCGCCAGCAGCTTGGACAGGGCCGAGCAGTACTTC CASSLDRAEQYF
TRBJ2-1 TRBV14 TRBD2 many TGTGCCAGCAGCCCTTGGACTAGCGGGCAGTTCTTC CASSPWTSGQFF
TRBJ2-4 TRBV7-2 TRBD2 many TGTGCCAGCAGCTTAGGGCTAGCGGGAGAGAAATCCAAAAACATTCAGTACTTC CASSLGLAGEKSKNIQYF
TRBJ2-1 TRBV6-4 TRBD1 NA TGTGCCAGCAGTGAAAGGACAGGAGACTACAATGAGCAGTTCTTC CASSERTGDYNEQFF
TRBJ1-1 TRBV15 NA few TGTGCCACCAGCAGAGATGGCGAGGGGGGGCCTCGATTGACTGAAGCTTTCTTT CATSRDGEGGPRLTEAFF
TRBJ2-7 TRBV28 NA many TGTGCCAGCAGTTTAAAGGGAGAGCAGTACTTC CASSLKGEQYF
TRBJ2-7 TRBV18 NA many TGTGCCAGCTCGGGTCTGGGGGGAGGCACCTACGAGCAGTACTTC CASSGLGGGTYEQYF
TRBJ2-1 TRBV7-9 NA few TGTGCCAGCAGCGAGTTGGGGCGGGTCAACAATGAGCAGTTCTTC CASSELGRVNNEQFF
TRBJ2-7 TRBV9 NA NA TGTGCCAGCAGCGAAGGGCCTCAGGGGGAGCAGTACTTC CASSEGPQGEQYF
TRBJ1-6 TRBV7-3 NA few TGTGCCAGCAGCTTAACAGTCAGTTCACCCCTCCACTTT CASSLTVSSPLHF
TRBJ1-1 TRBV7-2 NA few TGTGCCAGCAGCGCCCTCGGGGTGGGGAACACTGAAGCTTTCTTT CASSALGVGNTEAFF
TRBJ2-5 TRBV15 NA many TGTGCCACCAGCAGAACTAGTCGTGGCTACTCGGAGACCCAGTACTTC CATSRTSRGYSETQYF
TRBJ2-7 TRBV18 TRBD1 NA TGTGCCAGCTCAACTGGGACAGGGTCCCACTACGAGCAGTACTTC CASSTGTGSHYEQYF
TRBJ2-3 TRBV20-1 NA NA TGCAGTCTCCCACGCGAATACACAGATACGCAGTATTTT CSLPREYTDTQYF
TRBJ2-7 TRBV7-2 TRBD1 many TGTGCCAGCAGCTTTATGACAGGGGCCTACGAGCAGTACTTC CASSFMTGAYEQYF
TRBJ1-6 TRBV5-5 NA few TGTGCCAGCAGCTTACAGGGTCTGGGGGGTAATTCACCCCTCCACTTT CASSLQGLGGNSPLHF
TRBJ2-7 TRBV7-2 TRBD1 many TGTGCCAGCAGCTTAAACAGGGGGAACGAGCAGTACTTC CASSLNRGNEQYF
TRBJ2-7 TRBV6-5 TRBD1 many TGTGCCAGCAGTACTCGGGACAGGGGCTCCTACGAGCAGTACTTC CASSTRDRGSYEQYF
TRBJ2-7 TRBV5-6 TRBD2 many TGTGCCAGCAGCGCCCTGACTAGCGGAGCCCCGTACGAGCAGTACTTC CASSALTSGAPYEQYF
TRBJ1-6 TRBV20-1 NA many TGCAGTGCTAGAGGAGGGGCCAGCTCCTATAATTCACCCCTCCACTTT CSARGGASSYNSPLHF
TRBJ2-7 TRBV28 TRBD2 many TGTGCCAGCAGCCGACTAGCGGATTACTACGAGCAGTACTTC CASSRLADYYEQYF
TRBJ2-3 TRBV29-1 NA NA TGCAGCTCGAGCCCGGGACTTAGCACAGATACGCAGTATTTT CSSSPGLSTDTQYF
TRBJ1-5 TRBV2 NA few TGTGCCAGTACACTCCAGGGGCCCCAGCATTTT CASTLQGPQHF
TRBJ1-5 TRBV5-1 NA NA TGCGCCAGCAGCTTAGGGGGGGCAAATAATCAGCCCCAGCATTTT CASSLGGANNQPQHF
TRBJ2-5 TRBV2 NA many TGTGCCAGCAGTGCCGTGGTCCAAGAGACCCAGTACTTC CASSAVVQETQYF
TRBJ2-5 TRBV7-2 NA few TGTGCCAGCAGCCCCAGGGATCGGGAGACCCAGTACTTC CASSPRDRETQYF
TRBJ2-1 TRBV7-9 TRBD2 NA TGTGCCAGCAGCTTAGGATTAGGAGGACTAGCGGACAATGAGCAGTTCTTC CASSLGLGGLADNEQFF